The clone carrying this T cell receptor beta chain was found many times. What it binds is not known. V was pared by 3 bases and J by 6 bases, with 11 bases between. The CDR3 contains 12 residues. Per the germline V gene, CDR1 is SQVTM and CDR2 is ANQGSEA. This sample was included in a study of neurological immune-mediated disorders. Overall study results and limits: The multiple sclerosis repertoire cluster had no clinical or MRI correlate. In HTLV-1-associated myelopathy, TCR clonal expansion was greatest, and in multiple sclerosis it was least, below healthy controls.

Using its own MiXCR run on the 5' RACE reads, TCRdb lists one record per CDR3 protein. The sample has roughly 120,000 distinct CDR3 sequences; roughly 3.4% are singletons. The sequenced sample consisted of PBMCs. The TCR comes from a woman under 40 with multiple sclerosis. The V gene is TRBV29-1, the J gene TRBJ1-2; no reliable D call. The CDR3 loop reads CSVDILDNGYTF. CDR3 DNA sequence: TGCAGCGTTGATATTCTGGATAATGGCTACACCTTC.